The 20 T cell receptor beta chains in this list originate from one sample, sequenced in a study of blood T cell repertoires in COVID-19. Method: immunoSEQ multiplex PCR; TCRdb's copy keeps in-frame clones and lacks some. Among roughly 300,000 clones listed, approximately 91% were seen once. Sequencing was done on a sample of peripheral blood. These receptors were taken from a woman in her 30s with COVID-19, enrolled during active disease.

CDR3 sequence (DNA): TGCGCCAGCAGCTGGACTAGCGGTTACGAGCAGTACTTC. Its protein is CASSWTSGYEQYF. The chain carries TRBV5-1 and TRBJ2-7, with 10 nucleotides matching TRBD2. CDR3 length equals 13 residues. V shed 3 bases and J 4 bases; nucleotides not matched to a gene: 1. CDR1 is SGHRS, CDR2 YFSETQ, per germline.

The CDR3, as DNA: TGTGCCAGCAGACGACAGGGGGCAGAGACCCAGTACTTC. Its protein is CASRRQGAETQYF. The V gene is TRBV27, the J gene TRBJ2-5, with 10 bases identical to TRBD1. V shed 6 bases, J shed 4 bases, and the junction held 2 bases outside the gene matches. The V gene's germline CDR1 is MNHEY and CDR2 SMNVEV (reference sequence). The CDR3 runs 13 residues.

The V gene is TRBV28, the J gene TRBJ2-2, with D unclear. V dropped 3 bases and J dropped 3 bases, with 11 bases sitting between them. There are 15 residues in the CDR3. Germline CDR1 and CDR2: MDHEN and SYDVKM. CDR3 amino acids: CASSFPRYDTGELFF. For the CDR3, the DNA is TGTGCCAGCAGTTTCCCCAGGTACGACACCGGGGAGCTGTTTTTT. Full variable domain (missing parts from reference TRBV28 and TRBJ2-2): DVKVTQSSRYLVKRTGEKVFLECVQDMDHENMFWYRQDPGLGLRLIYFSYDVKMKEKGDIPEGYSVSREKKERFSLILESASTNQTSMYLCASSFPRYDTGELFFGEGSRLTVL.

This clone has a single count. The CDR3 region is CASSQAQASEAFF. CDR3 DNA: TGTGCCAGCAGCCAAGCGCAGGCCTCCGAAGCTTTCTTT. The chain recombines TRBV3-1 (or the pseudogene TRBV3-2) with TRBJ1-1, with no clear D. Germline V CDR1 and CDR2: LGHDT, YNNKEL (reference sequence). This CDR3 region has 13 residues. Trimming took 1 base from V and 8 from J, leaving 11 bases between them.

The chain employs TRBV2 and TRBJ2-3; 9 bases match TRBD2. The CDR3 consists of 14 residues. Germline V lookup: CDR1 SNHLY, CDR2 FYNNEI. Unmatched junction bases numbered 6, after V lost 11 bases and J lost 0 bases. The CDR3 reads CAGGLAISTDTQYF. As DNA, the CDR3 is TGTGCCGGCGGACTAGCGATTAGCACAGATACGCAGTATTTT.

The genes are TRBV7-3 and TRBJ2-3; 15 bases agree with TRBD2. Germline values: CDR1 SGHTA, CDR2 FQGTGA. This CDR3 region has 16 residues. Losses at the gene ends were 4 bases for V and 3 bases for J; bases not matched to a gene: 2. CDR3 DNA: TGTGCCAGCAGCTCGGGGACTAGCGGGAGGACAGATACGCAGTATTTT. Its protein product is CASSSGTSGRTDTQYF.

The chain combines TRBV29-1 with TRBJ2-1; no clear D gene. Germline V gene data show CDR1 as SQVTM and CDR2 as ANQGSEA. This CDR3 spans 11 amino acids. The V end was cut by 6 bases, the J end by 6 bases, with 9 bases between. The CDR3 nucleotides read TGCAGCGTATGGAGTGGCAATGAGCAGTTCTTC. Translated, it gives CSVWSGNEQFF.

The CDR3 DNA reads TGTGCCTGGAGTGGCAACAGGGGGGAGGAAAAACTGTTTTTT. It encodes CAWSGNRGEEKLFF. This sequence joins TRBV30 and TRBJ1-4; 8 nucleotides agree with TRBD1. Losses at the gene ends were 1 base for V and 8 bases for J; bases not matched to a gene: 6. CDR1 and CDR2 (germline): GTSNPN, SVGIG (reference sequence). The CDR3 sequence is 14 residues long.

The table lists this clone with a few counts. This chain joins TRBV2 and TRBJ1-5, with D possibly being TRBD1 (6 bases). V was trimmed by 4 bases and J by 5 bases, leaving 9 bases between them. CDR1 is SNHLY and CDR2 is FYNNEI in the germline V gene. CDR3 length equals 13 residues. The CDR3 protein is CASSGGQYQPQHF. As DNA, the CDR3 is TGTGCCAGCAGTGGGGGGCAATATCAGCCCCAGCATTTT. The full variable domain, in which reference TRBV2 and TRBJ1-5 provide the parts outside the CDR3, is EPEVTQTPSHQVTQMGQEVILRCVPISNHLYFYWYRQILGQKVEFLVSFYNNEISEKSEIFDDQFSVERPDGSNFTLKIRSTKLEDSAMYFCASSGGQYQPQHFGDGTRLSIL.

The chain couples TRBV9 to TRBJ2-3; 7 bases are shared with TRBD2. Germline assignment: CDR1 SGDLS and CDR2 YYNGEE. The CDR3 runs to 16 residues. With V trimmed by 4 bases and J by 0 bases, 8 bases remained unmatched. For the CDR3, the DNA is TGTGCCAGCAGCCTAGGGAGGGTCGTTAGCACAGATACGCAGTATTTT. Translation gives CASSLGRVVSTDTQYF.

This clone has a single count. The V and J genes are TRBV5-1 and TRBJ1-2; D remains ambiguous. Germline V CDR1 and CDR2: SGHRS, YFSETQ. V lost 0 bases, J lost 4 bases, and 10 bases lay in between. CDR3 length equals 14 residues. The CDR3 loop reads CASSLDTEGYGYTF. The CDR3 nucleotides are TGCGCCAGCAGCTTGGATACCGAGGGCTATGGCTACACCTTC.

This rearrangement joins TRBV19 to TRBJ2-4, with D possibly matching TRBD1 (6 bases). CDR1 LNHDA and CDR2 SQIVND come from the germline V gene (reference sequence). The CDR3 is 14 amino acids. V gave up 3 bases and J gave up 6 bases, with 12 bases separating them. Here the CDR3 reads CASSMVQGGNIQYF. Here the CDR3 DNA reads TGTGCCAGTAGTATGGTACAGGGTGGAAACATTCAGTACTTC.

This sequence joins TRBV6-4 and TRBJ1-1, with D possibly matching TRBD1 (6 bases). Trimming shortened V by 6 bases and J by 3 bases, and 14 bases separated the two germline ends. Germline lookup yields CDR1 MRHNA and CDR2 SNTAGT. The CDR3 loop spans 14 amino acids. The CDR3 DNA reads as TGTGCCAGCAGCCCCAGGGGTTTAGACACTGAAGCTTTCTTT. It yields the protein CASSPRGLDTEAFF.

This rearrangement joins TRBV6-6 to TRBJ2-7, with TRBD1 matching over 7 bases. Germline V gene lookup returns CDR1 MNHNY and CDR2 SVGAGI (reference sequence). The ends lost 4 bases at V and 2 bases at J; junction bases unmatched: 2. This CDR3 has 13 amino acids. The CDR3 nucleotides read TGTGCCAGCAGTTTTGACAGGGCCTACGAGCAGTACTTC. Translated, it gives CASSFDRAYEQYF.

This clone appeared a single time. The gene calls are TRBV7-2 and TRBJ2-2; D perhaps matches TRBD2 (6 bases). With 5 bases removed from V and 5 bases from J, the gap between germline ends came to 9 bases. Germline V CDR1 and CDR2: SGHTA, FQGNSA. CDR3 length: 13 residues. The CDR3: CASSVTSTGELFF. For the CDR3, the DNA is TGTGCCAGCAGCGTGACTAGTACCGGGGAGCTGTTTTTT.

The table lists this clone with a count of one. V gene TRBV6-5 combines with J gene TRBJ1-1, with 7 nucleotides matching TRBD1. Unmatched junction bases numbered 4, after V lost 0 bases and J lost 3 bases. The CDR3 has 15 amino acids. CDR1 MNHEY and CDR2 SVGAGI come from the germline V gene. CDR3 DNA sequence: TGTGCCAGCAGTTACTCTACTACAGGGGACACTGAAGCTTTCTTT. It yields the protein CASSYSTTGDTEAFF.

J is TRBJ1-3 and V is TRBV2; tentative D call: TRBD1 (5 bases). CDR1 is SNHLY and CDR2 is FYNNEI in the germline V gene. The CDR3 is 15 residues long. The germline V and J ends were trimmed by 7 bases and 0 bases, with 13 bases remaining between them. The CDR3 here is CASTQSGGSGNTIYF. For the CDR3, the DNA is TGTGCCAGCACCCAGTCGGGGGGCTCTGGAAACACCATATATTTT.

J is TRBJ2-6 and V is TRBV19; D may be TRBD1 (6 bases). Germline V gene sequence: CDR1 LNHDA, CDR2 SQIVND (reference sequence). This CDR3 is built from 13 residues. Trimming stripped 6 bases from V and 13 bases from J, with 16 bases between. Written as DNA, the CDR3 is TGTGCCAGTAGCCAACAGGGTTCTGGGGTCCTGACTTTC. The encoded protein is CASSQQGSGVLTF.

The chain joins TRBV5-1 to TRBJ1-6, with D maybe TRBD1 (6 bases). V lost 2 bases, J lost 5 bases, and 11 bases lay in between. The CDR3 totals 15 residues. Germline loops: CDR1 SGHRS, CDR2 YFSETQ. CDR3 sequence reads: CASSLADRDNSPLHF. The CDR3 DNA sequence: TGCGCCAGCAGCTTAGCGGACAGAGATAATTCACCCCTCCACTTT.

The chain is built from TRBV28 and TRBJ1-1, with D possibly matching TRBD1 (6 bases). CDR1 is MDHEN, CDR2 SYDVKM, per germline. The CDR3 covers 17 residues. V dropped 3 bases and J dropped 1 base, with 18 bases sitting between them. The CDR3: CASSFSIRPGQNTEAFF. For the CDR3, the DNA is TGTGCCAGCAGTTTTTCAATACGTCCGGGACAGAACACTGAAGCTTTCTTT.